This TCR beta chain is from a study of blood T cell repertoires in COVID-19. Study-wide background: Collection of acute and convalescent COVID-19 samples took place in the United States, Italy and Spain.

Sequencing was performed with immunoSEQ multiplex PCR; in TCRdb, only in-frame clones are kept and a portion is missing. The repertoire holds tens of thousands of clones, with roughly nine tenths as singletons. This clone was recorded only once. This receptor was obtained from a man of 80 years or more with acute or convalescent COVID-19. Sequencing was carried out using peripheral blood.

CDR3 bases: TGTGCCAGCAGCCAAGGCGGGTTGGGCTACACCTTC. Amino acid sequence: CASSQGGLGYTF. The V and J genes are TRBV3-1 (or the pseudogene TRBV3-2) and TRBJ1-2, with D unclear. In germline, CDR1 is LGHDT, CDR2 YNNKEL (reference sequence). With 1 base removed from V and 8 bases from J, the gap between germline ends came to 8 bases. This CDR3 spans 12 amino acids.